This T cell receptor (beta chain) is from a study of STAT5B mutations in CD4+ large granular lymphocyte leukemia. Turning to this clone: What it binds is not known.

The CDR3 extends over 14 amino acids. V gave up 4 bases and J gave up 4 bases, with 16 bases separating them. Looked up from germline, CDR1 is SQVTM and CDR2 is ANQGSEA. Per the original methods: Lowest detectable productive clonotype frequency was 2.59 x 10-5. This table comes from immunoSEQ multiplex PCR, and its TCRdb copy is limited to in-frame clones, with some not included. The V and J calls and the clone size are those of that table, but D and trimming were determined from the DNA. Among around 28,000 clones listed, approximately 84% were seen once. General study results and limits: TRBV06-family usage was enriched in top patient clones (8/27) versus controls (2/35). CD4-sorted patient repertoires seemed more clonal than healthy CD4+ repertoires.

V is TRBV29-1 and J is TRBJ1-1; a possible D gene is TRBD1 (6 bases). Input material: CD4+ T cells from blood buffy coats. This receptor was obtained from a human donor in good health. CDR3 DNA: TGCAGCGTTGTGGTGACAGGATCGAGCACTGAAGCTTTCTTT. As protein: CSVVVTGSSTEAFF.